This TCR beta chain is drawn from a study of T cells expressing NK-cell markers. Study background: Obtained from sorted CD3+CD56+NKG2C+, CD3+CD56+NKG2C- and CD3+CD56-NKG2C+ T cells were the TCR beta repertoires. Within the sequenced cohort of eight donors, seven exhibited HCMV seropositivity and one was seronegative.

Each CDR3 protein gets one entry in TCRdb, which reprocessed the 5' RACE reads and gives no DNA. Its clone listing holds approximately 420,000 distinct CDR3 sequences. Per the germline V gene, CDR1 is DFQATT and CDR2 is SNEGSKA (reference sequence). The CDR3 is 14 amino acids. To note about this clonotype: Its specificity is not known.

Points from the study as a whole: Dominant NKG2C+ clonotypes were found to form roughly 1.0-7.0% of CD8+ T cells in about six donors.

The sequence derives from a woman between 45 and 60 years old in good health. Material for sequencing was blood T cells: a sorted CD56 or NKG2C T cell subset, CD4+ or CD8+ T cells, or bulk PBMC T cells (not recorded which). The chain has TRBV20-1 and TRBJ2-3; TCRdb selects TRBD2, and the lack of DNA leaves this call unchecked. The CDR3 here is CSASYSSGANTQYF.